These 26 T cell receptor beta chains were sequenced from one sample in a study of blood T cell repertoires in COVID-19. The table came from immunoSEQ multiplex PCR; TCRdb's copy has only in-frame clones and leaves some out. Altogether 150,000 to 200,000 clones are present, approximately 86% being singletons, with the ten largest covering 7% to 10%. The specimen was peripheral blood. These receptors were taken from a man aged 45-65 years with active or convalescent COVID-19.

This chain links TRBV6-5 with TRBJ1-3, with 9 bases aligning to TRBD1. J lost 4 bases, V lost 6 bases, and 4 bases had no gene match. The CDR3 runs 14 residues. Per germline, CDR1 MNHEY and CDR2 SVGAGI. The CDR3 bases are TGTGCCAGCAGCAGGACAGGGGACGGAAACACCATATATTTT. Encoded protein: CASSRTGDGNTIYF.

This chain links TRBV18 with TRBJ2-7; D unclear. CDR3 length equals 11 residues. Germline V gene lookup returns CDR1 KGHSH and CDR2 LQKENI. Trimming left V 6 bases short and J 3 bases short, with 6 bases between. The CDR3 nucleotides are TGTGCCAGCTCCCCCTTCTACGAGCAGTACTTC. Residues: CASSPFYEQYF.

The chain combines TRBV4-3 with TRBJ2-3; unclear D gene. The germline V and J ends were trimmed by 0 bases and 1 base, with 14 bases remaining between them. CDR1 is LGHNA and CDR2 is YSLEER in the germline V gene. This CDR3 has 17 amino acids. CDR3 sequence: CASSQDSSVPGTDTQYF. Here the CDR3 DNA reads TGCGCCAGCAGCCAAGATTCCAGCGTCCCAGGCACAGATACGCAGTATTTT.

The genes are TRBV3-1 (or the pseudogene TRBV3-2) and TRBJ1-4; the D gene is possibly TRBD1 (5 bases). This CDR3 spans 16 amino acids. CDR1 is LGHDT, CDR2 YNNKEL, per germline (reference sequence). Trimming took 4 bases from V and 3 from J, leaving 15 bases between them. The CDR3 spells CASSPSRVSANEKLFF. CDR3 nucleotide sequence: TGTGCCAGCAGCCCGTCCAGGGTATCGGCTAATGAAAAACTGTTTTTT.

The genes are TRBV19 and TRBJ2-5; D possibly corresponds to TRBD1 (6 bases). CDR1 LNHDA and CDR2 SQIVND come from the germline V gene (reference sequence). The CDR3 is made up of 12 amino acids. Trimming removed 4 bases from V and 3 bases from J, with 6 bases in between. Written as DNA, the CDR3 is TGTGCCAGTAGTAGGACAGAAGAGACCCAGTACTTC. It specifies CASSRTEETQYF.

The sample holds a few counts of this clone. DNA of the CDR3: TGTGCCACCAGTGATTTCTATAGGTGGAGGAAGCTGGCTTTCTTT. Translated: CATSDFYRWRKLAFF. The chain combines TRBV24-1 with TRBJ1-1; no reliable D call. This CDR3 comprises 15 residues. V lost 1 base, J lost 11 bases, and 19 bases lay in between. CDR1 and CDR2 from the germline V gene are KGHDR and SFDVKD.

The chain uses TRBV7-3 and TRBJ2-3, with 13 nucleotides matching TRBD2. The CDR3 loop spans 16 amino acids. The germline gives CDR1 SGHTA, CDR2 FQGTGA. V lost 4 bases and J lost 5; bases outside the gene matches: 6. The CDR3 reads CASSSGTSGMRDTQYF. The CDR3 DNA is TGTGCCAGCAGCTCCGGGACTAGCGGGATGAGAGATACGCAGTATTTT.

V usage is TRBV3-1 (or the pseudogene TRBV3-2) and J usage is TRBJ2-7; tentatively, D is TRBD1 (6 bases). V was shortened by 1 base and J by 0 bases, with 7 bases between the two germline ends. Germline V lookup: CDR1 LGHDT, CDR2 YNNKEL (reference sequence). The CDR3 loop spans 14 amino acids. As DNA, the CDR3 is TGTGCCAGCAGCCAAGGGGGGCCCTCCTACGAGCAGTACTTC. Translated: CASSQGGPSYEQYF.

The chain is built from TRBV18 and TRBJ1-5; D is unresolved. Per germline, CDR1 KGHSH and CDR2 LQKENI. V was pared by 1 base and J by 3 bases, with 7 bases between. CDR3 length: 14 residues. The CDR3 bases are TGTGCCAGCTCACCACGTAGAGACAATCAGCCCCAGCATTTT. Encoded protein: CASSPRRDNQPQHF.

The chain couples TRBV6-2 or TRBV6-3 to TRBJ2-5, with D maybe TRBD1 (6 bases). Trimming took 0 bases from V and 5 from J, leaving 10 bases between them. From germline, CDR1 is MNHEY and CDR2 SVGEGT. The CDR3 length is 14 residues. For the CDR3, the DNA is TGTGCCAGCAGTTACTCAGGGGGTATGGAGACCCAGTACTTC. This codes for CASSYSGGMETQYF.

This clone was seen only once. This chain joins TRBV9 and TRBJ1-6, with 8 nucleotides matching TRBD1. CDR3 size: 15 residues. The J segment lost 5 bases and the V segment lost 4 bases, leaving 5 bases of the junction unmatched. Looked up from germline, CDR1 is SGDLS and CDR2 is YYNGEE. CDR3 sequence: CASSFGGQDNSPLHF. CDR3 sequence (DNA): TGTGCCAGCAGCTTTGGGGGACAGGATAATTCACCCCTCCACTTT. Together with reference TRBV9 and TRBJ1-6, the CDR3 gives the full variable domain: DSGVTQTPKHLITATGQRVTLRCSPRSGDLSVYWYQQSLDQGLQFLIQYYNGEERAKGNILERFSAQQFPDLHSELNLSSLELGDSALYFCASSFGGQDNSPLHFGNGTRLTVT.

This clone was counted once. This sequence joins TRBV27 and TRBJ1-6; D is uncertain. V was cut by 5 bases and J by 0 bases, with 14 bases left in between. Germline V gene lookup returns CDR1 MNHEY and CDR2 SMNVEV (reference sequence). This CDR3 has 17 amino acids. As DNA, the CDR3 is TGTGCCAGCAGTCCCCGTTCCTCAGGCTCCTATAATTCACCCCTCCACTTT. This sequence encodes CASSPRSSGSYNSPLHF.

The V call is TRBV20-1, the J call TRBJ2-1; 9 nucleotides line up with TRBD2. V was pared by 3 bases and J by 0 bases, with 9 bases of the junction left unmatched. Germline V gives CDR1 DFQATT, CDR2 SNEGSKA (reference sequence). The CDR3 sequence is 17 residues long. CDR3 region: CSASEPSGIPSYNEQFF. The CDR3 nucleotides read TGCAGTGCTAGTGAACCTAGCGGGATCCCCTCCTACAATGAGCAGTTCTTC.

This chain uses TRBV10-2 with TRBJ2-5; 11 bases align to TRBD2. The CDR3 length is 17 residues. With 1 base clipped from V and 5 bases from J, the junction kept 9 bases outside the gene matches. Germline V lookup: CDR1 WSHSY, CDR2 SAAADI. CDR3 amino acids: CASSELVTSGSGETQYF. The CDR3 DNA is TGCGCCAGCAGTGAGTTAGTAACTAGCGGGAGTGGGGAGACCCAGTACTTC.

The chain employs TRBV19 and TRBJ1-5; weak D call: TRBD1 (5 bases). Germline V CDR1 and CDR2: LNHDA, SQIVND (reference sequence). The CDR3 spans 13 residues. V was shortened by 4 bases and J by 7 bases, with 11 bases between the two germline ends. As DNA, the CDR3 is TGTGCCAGTAGTAATCCAGGGTTGCAGCCCCAGCATTTT. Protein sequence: CASSNPGLQPQHF.

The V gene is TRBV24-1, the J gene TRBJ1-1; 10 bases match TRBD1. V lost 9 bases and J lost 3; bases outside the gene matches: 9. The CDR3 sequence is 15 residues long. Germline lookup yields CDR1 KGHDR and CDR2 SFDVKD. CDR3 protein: CATGTGTGVDTEAFF. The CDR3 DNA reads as TGTGCCACCGGAACCGGGACAGGGGTAGACACTGAAGCTTTCTTT.

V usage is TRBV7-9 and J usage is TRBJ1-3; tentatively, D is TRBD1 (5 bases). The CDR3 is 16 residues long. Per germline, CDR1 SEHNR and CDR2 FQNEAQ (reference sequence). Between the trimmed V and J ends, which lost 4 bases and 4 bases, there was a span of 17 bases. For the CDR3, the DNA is TGTGCCAGCAGCTCTACATCCGGGGGTTGGGGAAACACCATATATTTT. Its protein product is CASSSTSGGWGNTIYF.

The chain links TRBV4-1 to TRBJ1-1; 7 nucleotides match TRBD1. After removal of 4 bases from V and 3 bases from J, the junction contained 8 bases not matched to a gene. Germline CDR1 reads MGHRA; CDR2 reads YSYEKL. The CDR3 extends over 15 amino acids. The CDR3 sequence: CASSPSQGSDTEAFF. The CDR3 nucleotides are TGCGCCAGCAGCCCTTCACAGGGGTCTGACACTGAAGCTTTCTTT.

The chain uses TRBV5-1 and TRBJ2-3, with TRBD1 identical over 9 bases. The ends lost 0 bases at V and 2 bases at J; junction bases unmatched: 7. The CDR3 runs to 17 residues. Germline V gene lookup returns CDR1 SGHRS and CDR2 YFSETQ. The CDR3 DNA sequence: TGCGCCAGCAGCTTGGTCGGGACAGGGAAACCCACAGATACGCAGTATTTT. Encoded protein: CASSLVGTGKPTDTQYF.

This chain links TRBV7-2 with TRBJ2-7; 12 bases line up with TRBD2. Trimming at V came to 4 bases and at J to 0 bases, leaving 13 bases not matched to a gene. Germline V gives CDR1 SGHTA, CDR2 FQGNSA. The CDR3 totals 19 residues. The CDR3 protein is CASSSSTSGGPLSSYEQYF. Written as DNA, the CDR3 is TGTGCCAGCAGCTCGTCGACTAGCGGGGGACCCCTCTCCTCCTACGAGCAGTACTTC.

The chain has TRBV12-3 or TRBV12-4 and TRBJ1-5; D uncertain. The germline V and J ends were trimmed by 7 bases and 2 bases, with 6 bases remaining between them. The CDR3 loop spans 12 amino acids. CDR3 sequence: CASIPCNQPQHF. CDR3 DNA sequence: TGTGCCAGCATCCCTTGCAATCAGCCCCAGCATTTT.

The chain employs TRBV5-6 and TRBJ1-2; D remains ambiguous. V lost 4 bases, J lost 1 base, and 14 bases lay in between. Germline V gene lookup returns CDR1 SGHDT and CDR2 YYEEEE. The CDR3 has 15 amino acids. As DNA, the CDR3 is TGTGCCAGCAGCCCCTCTGATGCGTATAACTATGGCTACACCTTC. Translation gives CASSPSDAYNYGYTF.

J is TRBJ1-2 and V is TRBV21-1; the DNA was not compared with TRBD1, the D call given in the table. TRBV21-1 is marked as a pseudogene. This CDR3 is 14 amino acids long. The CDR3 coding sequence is TGTGCCAGCAGCAAAGGCCCCGACAAAAATGGCTACACCTTC. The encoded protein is CASSKGPDKNGYTF.

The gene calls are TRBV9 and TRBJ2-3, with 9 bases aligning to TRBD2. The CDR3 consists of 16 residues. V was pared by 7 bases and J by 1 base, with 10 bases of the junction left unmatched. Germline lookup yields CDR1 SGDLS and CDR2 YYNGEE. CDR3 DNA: TGTGCCAGCGCCACCCAAGCGGGAGGAGGCACAGATACGCAGTATTTT. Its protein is CASATQAGGGTDTQYF.

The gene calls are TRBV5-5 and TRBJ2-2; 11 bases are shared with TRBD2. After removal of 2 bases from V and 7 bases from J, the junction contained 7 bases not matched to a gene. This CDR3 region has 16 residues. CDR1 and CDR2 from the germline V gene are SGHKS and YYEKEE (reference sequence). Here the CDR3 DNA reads TGTGCCAGCAGCTTAGATCCTAGCGGGAGGATCGGGGAGCTGTTTTTT. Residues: CASSLDPSGRIGELFF. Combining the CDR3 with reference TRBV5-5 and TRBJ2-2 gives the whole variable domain DAGVTQSPTHLIKTRGQQVTLRCSPISGHKSVSWYQQVLGQGPQFIFQYYEKEERGRGNFPDRFSARQFPNYSSELNVNALLLGDSALYLCASSLDPSGRIGELFFGEGSRLTVL.

CDR3 region: CSVAGTSVSGTYEQYF. CDR3 coding DNA: TGCAGCGTTGCTGGGACTAGCGTATCAGGGACCTACGAGCAGTACTTC. The chain is built from TRBV29-1 and TRBJ2-7; 10 nucleotides line up with TRBD2. Germline loops: CDR1 SQVTM, CDR2 ANQGSEA. V lost 4 bases, J lost 2 bases, and 11 bases stayed unmatched. The CDR3 covers 16 residues.